This TCR beta chain was documented in a study of Siglec-9 on CD8 T cells in melanoma (dated by TCRdb to the late 2010s). With regard to the full study: The study examined the expression of Siglec-9 on CD8+ T cells and how Siglec-9 regulates T cells within the melanoma tumor microenvironment.

Points on this clone: This receptor's antigen is unknown. The input lacks base qualities; no much larger clone sits a single base away.

The method behind the library was the immunoSEQ multiplex PCR assay. The immuneACCESS repertoire file appears here via TCRdb, limited to in-frame rearrangements. These files lack a portion of the clones; in checked studies, under half of the deficit traces to unresolved V genes, and the cause of the others is not known. Within this sample are 30,000 to 45,000 clones, with approximately 83% of them counted one time only. Together, the top ten hold roughly 1.8% of the sample. The investigation overall reported the following: An effector memory CD8+ T-cell subset that appeared to accumulate within melanoma tumors was reported to be marked and regulated by Siglec-9.

CDR1 and CDR2 (SEHNR, FQNEAQ) derive from the germline V gene (reference sequence). From V the trimming removes 4 bases and from J it removes 2 bases, while the gene matches leave 2 bases of the junction unaccounted for. The CDR3 contains 15 residues, cysteine and phenylalanine counted. Only the CDR3 DNA stays, 45 bases, in frame from base 1. The sequenced material came from Siglec-9- CD8+ T cells sorted from blood. In light of the paper, this sample's cell subset or site label describes: CD8 T cells lacking Siglec-9. This clonotype was sampled from a human donor in good health. The rearranged segments are TRBV7-9 and TRBJ2-3, and 11 bases in between align with TRBD2. The bases read TGTGCCAGCAGCTCACTAGCGGGAGTCACAGATACGCAGTATTTT. Its translation reads: CASSSLAGVTDTQYF.